This TCR beta chain originates from a study of blood T cell repertoires in COVID-19. At the level of the study: Acute and convalescent COVID-19 samples came from the United States, Italy and Spain. The cDNA or gDNA used as material had been derived from T cells, B-cell-depleted T cells, or PBMCs.

Germline V gene sequence: CDR1 KGHDR, CDR2 SFDVKD. This CDR3 region has 13 residues. V was clipped by 4 bases and J by 10 bases, with 15 bases between them. Under the authors' procedure: Scientists estimated how many nucleated cells there were by amplifying reference gene primers. The repertoire was sequenced with immunoSEQ multiplex PCR; TCRdb's copy has only in-frame clones and lacks some. V and J calls and clone size are as listed in that table; D and trimming were resolved from the DNA. The sample contains 100,000 to 150,000 clones, about 80% of which appear only once. The V and J genes are TRBV24-1 and TRBJ1-2; D is perhaps TRBD1 (6 bases). The receptor was isolated from a human donor in a cohort sampled during active COVID-19. The sequenced sample consisted of peripheral blood. The CDR3 DNA reads as TGTGCCACCAGTGAGGGCTGGGACACGGCCTACACCTTC. This sequence encodes CATSEGWDTAYTF.